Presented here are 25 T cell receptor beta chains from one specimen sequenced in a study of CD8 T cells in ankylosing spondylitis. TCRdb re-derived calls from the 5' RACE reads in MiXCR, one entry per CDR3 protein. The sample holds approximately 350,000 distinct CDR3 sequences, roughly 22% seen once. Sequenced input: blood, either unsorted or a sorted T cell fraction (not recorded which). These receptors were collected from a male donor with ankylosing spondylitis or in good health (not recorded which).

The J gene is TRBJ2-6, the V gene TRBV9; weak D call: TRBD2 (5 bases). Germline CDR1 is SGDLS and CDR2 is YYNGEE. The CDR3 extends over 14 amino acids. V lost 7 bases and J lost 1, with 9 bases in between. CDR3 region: CASAAGSGANVLTF. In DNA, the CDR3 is TGTGCCAGCGCGGCGGGTTCTGGGGCCAACGTCCTGACTTTC.

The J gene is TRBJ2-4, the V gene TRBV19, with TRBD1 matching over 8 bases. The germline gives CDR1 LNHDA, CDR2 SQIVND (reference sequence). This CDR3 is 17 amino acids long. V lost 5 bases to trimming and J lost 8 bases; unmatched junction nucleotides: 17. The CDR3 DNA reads TGTGCCAGTAGTGCTTCGGGGACAGGCTTGCAATGGGACATTCAGTACTTC. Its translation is CASSASGTGLQWDIQYF.

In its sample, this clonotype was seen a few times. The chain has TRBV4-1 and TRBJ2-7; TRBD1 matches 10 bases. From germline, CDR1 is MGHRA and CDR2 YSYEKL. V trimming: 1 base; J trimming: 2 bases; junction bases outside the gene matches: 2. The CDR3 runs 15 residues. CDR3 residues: CASSQAGTGAYEQYF. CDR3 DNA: TGCGCCAGCAGCCAAGCCGGGACAGGGGCCTACGAGCAGTACTTC.

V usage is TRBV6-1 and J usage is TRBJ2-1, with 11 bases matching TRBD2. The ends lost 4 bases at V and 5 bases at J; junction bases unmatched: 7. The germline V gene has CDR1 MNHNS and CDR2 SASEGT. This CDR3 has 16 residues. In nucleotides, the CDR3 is TGTGCCAGCAGTGCAGCGGGACTAGCGGTTAACAATGAGCAGTTCTTC. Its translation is CASSAAGLAVNNEQFF.

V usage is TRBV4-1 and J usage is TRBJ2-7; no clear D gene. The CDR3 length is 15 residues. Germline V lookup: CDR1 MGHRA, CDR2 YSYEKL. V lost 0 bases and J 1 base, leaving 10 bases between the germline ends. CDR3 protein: CASSQETGFSYEQYF. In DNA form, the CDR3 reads TGCGCCAGCAGCCAAGAAACGGGCTTTTCCTACGAGCAGTACTTC.

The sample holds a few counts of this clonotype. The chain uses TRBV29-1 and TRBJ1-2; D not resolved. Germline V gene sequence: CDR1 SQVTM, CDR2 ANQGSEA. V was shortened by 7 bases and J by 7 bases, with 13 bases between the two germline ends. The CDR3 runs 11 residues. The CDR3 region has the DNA TGCAGCGACTTGCAGTTGAGTGGCTACACCTTC. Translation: CSDLQLSGYTF.

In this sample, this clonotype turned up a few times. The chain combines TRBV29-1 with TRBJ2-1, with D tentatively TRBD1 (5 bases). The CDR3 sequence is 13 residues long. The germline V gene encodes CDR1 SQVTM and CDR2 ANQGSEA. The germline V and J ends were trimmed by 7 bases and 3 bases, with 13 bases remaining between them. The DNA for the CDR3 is TGCAGCGCCCCCAAAACAGGCTACAATGAGCAGTTCTTC. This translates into CSAPKTGYNEQFF.

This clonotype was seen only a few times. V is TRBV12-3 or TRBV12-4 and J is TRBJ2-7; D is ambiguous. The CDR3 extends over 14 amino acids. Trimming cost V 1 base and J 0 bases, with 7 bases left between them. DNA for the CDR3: TGTGCCAGCAGTTTAGTGCCATTCTCCTACGAGCAGTACTTC. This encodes CASSLVPFSYEQYF.

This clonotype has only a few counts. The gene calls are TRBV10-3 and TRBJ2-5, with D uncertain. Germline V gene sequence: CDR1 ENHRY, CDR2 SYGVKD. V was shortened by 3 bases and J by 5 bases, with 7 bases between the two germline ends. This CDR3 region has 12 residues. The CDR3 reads CAISDSRETQYF. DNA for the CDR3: TGTGCCATCAGTGATTCGAGGGAGACCCAGTACTTC.

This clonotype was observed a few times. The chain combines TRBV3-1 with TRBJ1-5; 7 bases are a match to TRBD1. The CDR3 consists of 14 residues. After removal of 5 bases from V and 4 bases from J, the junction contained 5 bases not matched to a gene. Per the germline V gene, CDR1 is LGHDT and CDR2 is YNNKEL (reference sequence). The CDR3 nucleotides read TGTGCCAGCAGCGAAGGACAGGAGAATCAGCCCCAGCATTTT. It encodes CASSEGQENQPQHF.

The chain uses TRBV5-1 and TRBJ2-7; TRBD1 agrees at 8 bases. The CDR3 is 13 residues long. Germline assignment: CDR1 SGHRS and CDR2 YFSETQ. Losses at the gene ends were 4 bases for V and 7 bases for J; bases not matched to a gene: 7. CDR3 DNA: TGCGCCAGCAGCCCGACAGGGGCGGGTGAGCAGTACTTC. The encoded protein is CASSPTGAGEQYF.

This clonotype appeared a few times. In DNA, the CDR3 is TGTGCCAGCAGCTTTGGCACAGGGGTGTTAACTTACGAGCAGTACTTC. Encoded protein: CASSFGTGVLTYEQYF. This chain connects TRBV7-9 to TRBJ2-7; TRBD1 agrees at 7 bases. V lost 3 bases to trimming and J lost 4 bases; unmatched junction nucleotides: 12. Per germline, CDR1 SEHNR and CDR2 FQNEAQ (reference sequence). The CDR3 length is 16 residues.

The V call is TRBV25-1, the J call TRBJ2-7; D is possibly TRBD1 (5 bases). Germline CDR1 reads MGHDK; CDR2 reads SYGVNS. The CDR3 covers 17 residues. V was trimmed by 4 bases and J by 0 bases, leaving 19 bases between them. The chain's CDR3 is CASSGGDSARSSYEQYF. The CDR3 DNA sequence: TGTGCCAGCAGTGGAGGCGACAGCGCCCGGAGCTCCTACGAGCAGTACTTC.

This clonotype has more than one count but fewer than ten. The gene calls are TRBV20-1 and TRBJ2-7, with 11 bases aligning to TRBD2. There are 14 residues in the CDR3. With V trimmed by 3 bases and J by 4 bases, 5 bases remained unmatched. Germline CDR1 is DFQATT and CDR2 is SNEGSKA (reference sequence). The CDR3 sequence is CSASPGTSGYEQYF. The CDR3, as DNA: TGCAGTGCTAGCCCCGGGACTAGCGGTTACGAGCAGTACTTC.

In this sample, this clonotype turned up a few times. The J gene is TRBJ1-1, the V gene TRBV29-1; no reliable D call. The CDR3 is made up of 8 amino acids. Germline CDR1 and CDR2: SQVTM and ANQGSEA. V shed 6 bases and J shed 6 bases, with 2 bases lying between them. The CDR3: CSVPEAFF. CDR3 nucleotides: TGCAGCGTCCCTGAAGCTTTCTTT.

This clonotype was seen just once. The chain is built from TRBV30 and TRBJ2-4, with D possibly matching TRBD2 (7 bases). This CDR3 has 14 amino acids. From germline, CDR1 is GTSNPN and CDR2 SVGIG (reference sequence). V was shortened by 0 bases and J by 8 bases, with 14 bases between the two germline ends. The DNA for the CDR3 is TGTGCCTGGAGTGTTGGGGGGGGCGCGGACATTCAGTACTTC. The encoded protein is CAWSVGGGADIQYF.

The CDR3, as DNA: TGTGCCACCACAACCCCACAGGGACCATCCTACGAGCAGTACTTC. Protein sequence: CATTTPQGPSYEQYF. The chain uses TRBV28 and TRBJ2-7; tentatively, D is TRBD1 (6 bases). From germline, CDR1 is MDHEN and CDR2 SYDVKM. V lost 10 bases to trimming and J lost 1 base, with 20 bases between them. CDR3 length: 15 amino acids.

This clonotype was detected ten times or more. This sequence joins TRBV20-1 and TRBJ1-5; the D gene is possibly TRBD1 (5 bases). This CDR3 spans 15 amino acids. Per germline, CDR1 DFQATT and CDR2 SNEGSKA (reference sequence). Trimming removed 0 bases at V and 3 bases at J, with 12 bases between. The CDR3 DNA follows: TGCAGTGCTAGAGATTTAGGAGGGGACAATCAGCCCCAGCATTTT. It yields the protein CSARDLGGDNQPQHF.

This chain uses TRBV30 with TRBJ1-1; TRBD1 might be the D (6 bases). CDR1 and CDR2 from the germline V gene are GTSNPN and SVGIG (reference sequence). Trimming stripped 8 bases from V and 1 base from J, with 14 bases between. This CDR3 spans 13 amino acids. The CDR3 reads CAHDGQRNTEAFF. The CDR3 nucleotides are TGTGCCCACGATGGACAGCGGAACACTGAAGCTTTCTTT.

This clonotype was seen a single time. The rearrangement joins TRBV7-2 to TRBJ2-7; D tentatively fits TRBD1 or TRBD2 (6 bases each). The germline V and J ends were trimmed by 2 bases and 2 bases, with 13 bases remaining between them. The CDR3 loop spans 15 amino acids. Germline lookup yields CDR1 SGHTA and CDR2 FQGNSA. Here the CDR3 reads CASSLSPGAPYEQYF. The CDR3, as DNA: TGTGCCAGCAGCTTATCGCCGGGGGCTCCCTACGAGCAGTACTTC.

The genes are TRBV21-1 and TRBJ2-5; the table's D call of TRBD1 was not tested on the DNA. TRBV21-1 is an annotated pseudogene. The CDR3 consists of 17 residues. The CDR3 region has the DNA TGTGCCAGCAGCAAAGATGAACAGGGAGGCCCCCAAGAGACCCAGTACTTC. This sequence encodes CASSKDEQGGPQETQYF.

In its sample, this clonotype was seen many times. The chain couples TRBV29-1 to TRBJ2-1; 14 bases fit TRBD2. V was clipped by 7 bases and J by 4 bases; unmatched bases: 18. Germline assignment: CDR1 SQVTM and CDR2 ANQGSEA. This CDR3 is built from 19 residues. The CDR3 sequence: CSDNRGLAGGQERYNEQFF. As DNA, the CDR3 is TGCAGCGACAACCGCGGACTAGCGGGGGGACAAGAACGATACAATGAGCAGTTCTTC.

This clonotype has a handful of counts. The CDR3 is CASSQEPLNLAYGELFF. The CDR3 region has the DNA TGTGCCAGCAGCCAAGAACCCCTAAATCTAGCTTACGGGGAGCTGTTTTTT. The V call is TRBV4-2, the J call TRBJ2-2; tentatively, D is TRBD2 (5 bases). The CDR3 runs to 17 residues. V was shortened by 0 bases and J by 7 bases, with 18 bases between the two germline ends. CDR1 and CDR2 (germline): LGHNA, YNFKEQ.

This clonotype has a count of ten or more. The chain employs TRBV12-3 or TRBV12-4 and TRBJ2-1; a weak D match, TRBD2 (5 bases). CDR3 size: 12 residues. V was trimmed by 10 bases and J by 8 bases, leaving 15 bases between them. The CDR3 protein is CAIRGIGYEQFF. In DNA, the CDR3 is TGTGCCATCCGAGGGATAGGGTATGAGCAGTTCTTC.

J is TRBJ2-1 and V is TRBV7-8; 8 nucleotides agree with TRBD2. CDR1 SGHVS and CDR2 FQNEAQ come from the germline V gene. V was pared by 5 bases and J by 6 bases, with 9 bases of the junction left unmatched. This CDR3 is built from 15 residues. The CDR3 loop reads CASSAGGALRNEQFF. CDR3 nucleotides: TGTGCCAGCAGCGCCGGGGGGGCTCTTCGCAATGAGCAGTTCTTC.